The sequence of this TCR beta chain was determined in a study of T cell responses to AZD1222 COVID-19 vaccine. Findings and limits, study-wide: The peak T cell response came first, and repertoires were sampled only after it. When two AZD1222 doses had been given, Spike-specific TCR breadth and depth rose.

Data came from immunoSEQ multiplex PCR; TCRdb stores just in-frame clones and leaves some out. The sample includes 150,000 to 200,000 clones, 92% of them seen just once. Turning to this clone: The target antigen is unknown.

The CDR3 has 14 amino acids. Germline CDR1 and CDR2: SGHRS and YFSETQ. The V end lost 0 bases, the J end lost 9 bases, and 10 bases lay between the germline ends. This specimen consisted of peripheral blood, obtained 28 days after the second AZD1222 dose. The receptor's source is an adult who received the AZD1222 COVID-19 vaccine. The chain links TRBV5-1 to TRBJ1-6; tentatively, D is TRBD1 (5 bases). CDR3 residues: CASSLGQGGSPLHF. The CDR3 nucleotides read TGCGCCAGCAGCTTGGGCCAGGGAGGTTCACCCCTCCACTTT. The whole variable domain, filled in from reference TRBV5-1 and TRBJ1-6, reads KAGVTQTPRYLIKTRGQQVTLSCSPISGHRSVSWYQQTPGQGLQFLFEYFSETQRNKGNFPGRFSGRQFSNSRSEMNVSTLELGDSALYLCASSLGQGGSPLHFGNGTRLTVT.